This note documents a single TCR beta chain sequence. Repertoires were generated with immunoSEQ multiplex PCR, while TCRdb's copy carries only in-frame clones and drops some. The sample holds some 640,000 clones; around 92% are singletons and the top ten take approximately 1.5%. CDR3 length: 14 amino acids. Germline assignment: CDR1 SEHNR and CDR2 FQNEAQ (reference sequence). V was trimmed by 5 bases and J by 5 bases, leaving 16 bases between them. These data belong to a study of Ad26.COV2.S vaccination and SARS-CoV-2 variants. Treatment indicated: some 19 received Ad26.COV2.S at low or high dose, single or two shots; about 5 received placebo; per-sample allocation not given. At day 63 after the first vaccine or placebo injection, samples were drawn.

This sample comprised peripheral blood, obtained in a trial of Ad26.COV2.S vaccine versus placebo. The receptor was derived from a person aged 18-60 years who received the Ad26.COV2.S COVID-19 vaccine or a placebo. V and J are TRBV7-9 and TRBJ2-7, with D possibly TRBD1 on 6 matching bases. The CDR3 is CASSEQGAGHEQYF. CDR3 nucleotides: TGTGCCAGCAGCGAACAGGGAGCCGGCCACGAGCAGTACTTC.